Listed here are 28 T cell receptor beta chains from one sample, sequenced in a study of cytomegalovirus exposure and HLA in healthy donors (dated by TCRdb to between 2016 and 2019). The library came from the immunoSEQ multiplex PCR assay. A mixture of 60 forward primers for TCR Vbeta segments and 13 reverse primers for TCR Jbeta segments was used in the multiplex PCR. In TCRdb, the immuneACCESS table is reduced to in-frame sequences with V and J assigned. These tables do not hold every clone; where another copy was compared, an unresolved V gene accounts for under half, and the others remain unexplained. The sample table lists some 150,000 clones, about 83% of them with a count of one. 0.7% to 1% of the sample belongs to the ten largest clones. Sequencing used PBMCs. Source of these receptors: a woman younger than 45 in good health and CMV-seronegative.

This rearrangement joins TRBV18 to TRBJ1-4; 7 nucleotides align to TRBD1. The germline gives CDR1 KGHSH, CDR2 LQKENI. This CDR3 comprises 14 residues. V shed 6 bases and J 2 bases; nucleotides not matched to a gene: 3. In DNA, the CDR3 is TGTGCCAGCTCCCCGGGACAGACTAATGAAAAACTGTTTTTT. Its translation is CASSPGQTNEKLFF.

The genes are TRBV4-1 and TRBJ1-5; no reliable D call. V was trimmed by 2 bases and J by 7 bases, leaving 9 bases between them. CDR1 MGHRA and CDR2 YSYEKL come from the germline V gene. The CDR3 length is 13 residues. The CDR3: CASSQRMGQPQHF. The CDR3 DNA sequence: TGCGCCAGCAGCCAAAGGATGGGCCAGCCCCAGCATTTT.

The genes are TRBV7-2 and TRBJ1-2; 9 bases line up with TRBD1. Per the germline V gene, CDR1 is SGHTA and CDR2 is FQGNSA. The CDR3 spans 15 residues. V dropped 1 base and J dropped 3; count of bases not matched to a gene: 3. CDR3 nucleotide sequence: TGTGCCAGCAGCTTAGGTGGGACAGGGTACTATGGCTACACCTTC. Its translation is CASSLGGTGYYGYTF.

The rearrangement joins TRBV19 to TRBJ2-5; D is possibly TRBD2 (6 bases). CDR1 is LNHDA and CDR2 is SQIVND in the germline V gene (reference sequence). The CDR3 runs 15 residues. The V gene lost 3 bases and the J gene lost 2 bases, with 13 bases spanning the gap. CDR3 residues: CASSMKSGLQETQYF. In DNA, the CDR3 is TGTGCCAGTAGTATGAAAAGCGGGTTACAAGAGACCCAGTACTTC.

The chain uses TRBV13 and TRBJ2-3; 12 bases line up with TRBD2. Germline CDR1 is PRHDT and CDR2 is FYEKMQ (reference sequence). Trimming removed 7 bases from V and 1 base from J; junction bases left unmatched: 3. The length of the CDR3 is 15 residues. CDR3 bases: TGTGCCAGCATCCCTAGCGGGGGGGGCACAGATACGCAGTATTTT. Protein product: CASIPSGGGTDTQYF.

This chain connects TRBV18 to TRBJ1-5; D ambiguous. The CDR3 sequence is 16 residues long. Looked up from germline, CDR1 is KGHSH and CDR2 is LQKENI. V was shortened by 0 bases and J by 1 base, with 10 bases between the two germline ends. The CDR3: CASSPPGQRSNQPQHF. In DNA, the CDR3 is TGTGCCAGCTCACCACCGGGCCAGCGGAGCAATCAGCCCCAGCATTTT.

This clone was seen a handful of times. The V gene is TRBV5-4, the J gene TRBJ2-3; 10 positions agree with TRBD2. The CDR3 extends over 15 amino acids. Trimming took 1 base from V and 7 from J; bases not matched to a gene: 6. Germline V gene data show CDR1 as SGHNT and CDR2 as YYREEE (reference sequence). CDR3 bases: TGTGCCAGCAGCTTGCTGGGACTAGCGACGAATACGCAGTATTTT. This gives the protein CASSLLGLATNTQYF.

The chain recombines TRBV28 with TRBJ2-7, with 9 bases that match TRBD1. V shed 7 bases and J 3 bases; nucleotides not matched to a gene: 4. The CDR3 spans 13 residues. Per the germline V gene, CDR1 is MDHEN and CDR2 is SYDVKM. The DNA for the CDR3 is TGTGCCAGCACAGGACAGGGGCTCTACGAGCAGTACTTC. It yields the protein CASTGQGLYEQYF.

The chain joins TRBV27 to TRBJ2-1; 9 nucleotides match TRBD1. V dropped 5 bases and J dropped 6; count of bases not matched to a gene: 11. This CDR3 spans 16 amino acids. Germline CDR1 is MNHEY and CDR2 is SMNVEV (reference sequence). CDR3 bases: TGTGCCAGCAGTGCGGGACAGGGATGGATATCCAATGAGCAGTTCTTC. The encoded protein is CASSAGQGWISNEQFF.

The chain recombines TRBV5-1 with TRBJ2-2, with D perhaps TRBD1 (6 bases). With 0 bases removed from V and 8 bases from J, the gap between germline ends came to 11 bases. The CDR3 runs 14 residues. CDR1 is SGHRS and CDR2 is YFSETQ in the germline V gene. This CDR3 reads CASSLEGDEGELFF. The CDR3 nucleotides are TGCGCCAGCAGCTTGGAGGGGGACGAAGGGGAGCTGTTTTTT.

Here the CDR3 DNA reads TGCGCCAGCAGTGGAACCAGCAGGAATGAGCAGTTCTTC. This codes for CASSGTSRNEQFF. J is TRBJ2-1 and V is TRBV10-2; D not resolved. The CDR3 covers 13 residues. Trimming left V 4 bases short and J 7 bases short, with 11 bases between. Looked up from germline, CDR1 is WSHSY and CDR2 is SAAADI.

In its sample, this clone was seen once. This chain connects TRBV5-1 to TRBJ2-1; 7 nucleotides align to TRBD1. In germline, CDR1 is SGHRS, CDR2 YFSETQ. Trimming at V came to 2 bases and at J to 15 bases, leaving 11 bases not matched to a gene. CDR3 length: 13 residues. Here the CDR3 DNA reads TGCGCCAGCAGCTTTAGGGACCAGGGGGACCCGTTCTTC. This gives the protein CASSFRDQGDPFF.

Only one count was recorded for this clone. This chain links TRBV28 with TRBJ1-5, with D possibly being TRBD1 (5 bases). The CDR3 length is 14 residues. The V gene's germline CDR1 is MDHEN and CDR2 SYDVKM. V was cut by 5 bases and J by 6 bases, with 14 bases left in between. CDR3 nucleotides: TGTGCCAGCAGTCCCCCAATTAGGGGTCAGCCCCAGCATTTT. Encoded protein: CASSPPIRGQPQHF. The full variable domain, with the rest looked up from reference TRBV28 and TRBJ1-5, is DVKVTQSSRYLVKRTGEKVFLECVQDMDHENMFWYRQDPGLGLRLIYFSYDVKMKEKGDIPEGYSVSREKKERFSLILESASTNQTSMYLCASSPPIRGQPQHFGDGTRLSIL.

The rearrangement uses TRBV6-5 and TRBJ2-7; TRBD1 agrees at 7 bases. Looked up from germline, CDR1 is MNHEY and CDR2 is SVGAGI. J gave up 4 bases and V 6 bases, and 3 bases lay outside the gene matches. The CDR3 loop spans 12 amino acids. CDR3 sequence reads: CASRTGLYEQYF. The CDR3 nucleotides read TGTGCCAGCAGGACAGGGCTGTACGAGCAGTACTTC.

CDR3 protein: CASKQGAWFSPLHF. CDR3 DNA sequence: TGTGCCAGCAAACAGGGGGCCTGGTTTTCACCCCTCCACTTT. This sequence joins TRBV6-5 and TRBJ1-6; 9 positions agree with TRBD1. CDR1 and CDR2 from the germline V gene are MNHEY and SVGAGI. V lost 7 bases, J lost 9 bases, and 7 bases stayed unmatched. The CDR3 consists of 14 residues.

This CDR3 reads CASSSMSLPSGGARGNIQYF. The CDR3 DNA follows: TGTGCCAGCAGCAGTATGTCCCTTCCTAGCGGGGGGGCCCGGGGAAACATTCAGTACTTC. The chain uses TRBV5-8 and TRBJ2-4; 12 nucleotides line up with TRBD2. The CDR3 has 20 residues. The germline V gene encodes CDR1 SGHTS and CDR2 YDEGEE. Germline trimming cut 4 bases from V and 6 bases from J; bases unmatched to any gene: 20.

The chain recombines TRBV25-1 with TRBJ1-2; no clear D gene. CDR1 MGHDK and CDR2 SYGVNS come from the germline V gene. This CDR3 spans 14 amino acids. Deletions cut 4 bases from V and 8 bases from J, with 17 bases between. For the CDR3, the DNA is TGTGCCAGCAGTGGTTCCCAGCTCTCGGGGGGCTACACCTTC. It translates to CASSGSQLSGGYTF.

This clone has a single count. This chain joins TRBV30 and TRBJ2-7; no clear D. The germline V and J ends were trimmed by 3 bases and 6 bases, with 9 bases remaining between them. Per germline, CDR1 GTSNPN and CDR2 SVGIG (reference sequence). This CDR3 is built from 11 residues. As DNA, the CDR3 is TGTGCCTGGAGAAGAGCCGGCGAGCAGTACTTC. Translation: CAWRRAGEQYF.

V and J are TRBV10-3 and TRBJ1-1, with 8 bases that match TRBD1. V shed 7 bases, J shed 6 bases, and the junction held 13 bases outside the gene matches. Germline CDR1 and CDR2: ENHRY and SYGVKD. The CDR3 totals 15 residues. CDR3 in DNA: TGTGCCATCACTGCGGGGACAGGATCAACACCTGAAGCTTTCTTT. Its protein is CAITAGTGSTPEAFF.

This chain links TRBV7-2 with TRBJ2-7; D may be TRBD2 (6 bases). This CDR3 contains 16 residues. Germline-derived CDR1 and CDR2 are SGHTA and FQGNSA. Deletions cut 0 bases from V and 3 bases from J, with 15 bases between. The CDR3 nucleotides are TGTGCCAGCAGCTTAGCAGGGACTGGCTCCTTCTACGAGCAGTACTTC. Translation gives CASSLAGTGSFYEQYF. Based on the CDR3 plus reference TRBV7-2 and TRBJ2-7, the full variable domain is GAGVSQSPSNKVTEKGKDVELRCDPISGHTALYWYRQSLGQGLEFLIYFQGNSAPDKSGLPSDRFSAERTGGSVSTLTIQRTQQEDSAVYLCASSLAGTGSFYEQYFGPGTRLTVT.

The V and J genes are TRBV5-1 and TRBJ2-1; 10 bases map to TRBD2. The germline V gene has CDR1 SGHRS and CDR2 YFSETQ. This CDR3 spans 16 amino acids. The J segment lost 7 bases and the V segment lost 4 bases, leaving 11 bases of the junction unmatched. CDR3 DNA sequence: TGCGCCAGCAGCGTATTAGCGGGAGGTCCGGTGAATGAGCAGTTCTTC. It yields the protein CASSVLAGGPVNEQFF.

This rearrangement joins TRBV7-2 to TRBJ2-1; 7 nucleotides align to TRBD2. The CDR3 covers 15 residues. The ends lost 8 bases at V and 1 base at J; junction bases unmatched: 8. CDR1 and CDR2 from the germline V gene are SGHTA and FQGNSA. The CDR3 sequence: CASVGGSLSYNEQFF. CDR3 sequence (DNA): TGTGCCAGCGTCGGGGGGAGTCTATCCTACAATGAGCAGTTCTTC.

J is TRBJ1-5 and V is TRBV28, with D possibly TRBD1 on 6 matching bases. The CDR3 runs to 14 residues. Trimming took off 7 bases at V and 3 bases at J, with 13 bases between the two ends. The germline V gene encodes CDR1 MDHEN and CDR2 SYDVKM. CDR3 loop: CASNSRGVNQPQHF. As DNA, the CDR3 is TGTGCCAGCAATTCCAGGGGTGTCAATCAGCCCCAGCATTTT. The whole variable domain, filled in from reference TRBV28 and TRBJ1-5, reads DVKVTQSSRYLVKRTGEKVFLECVQDMDHENMFWYRQDPGLGLRLIYFSYDVKMKEKGDIPEGYSVSREKKERFSLILESASTNQTSMYLCASNSRGVNQPQHFGDGTRLSIL.

The V and J genes are TRBV4-1 and TRBJ1-2; weak D call: TRBD1 (6 bases). Per germline, CDR1 MGHRA and CDR2 YSYEKL. CDR3 length equals 15 residues. V lost 3 bases and J lost 8, with 19 bases in between. The CDR3 loop reads CASSHPITGREGYTF. The CDR3 DNA sequence: TGCGCCAGCAGCCACCCTATCACAGGGAGGGAAGGCTACACCTTC.

The chain recombines TRBV4-1 with TRBJ1-6; D is unresolved. The germline V gene has CDR1 MGHRA and CDR2 YSYEKL. The CDR3 is made up of 15 amino acids. The V and J ends lost 1 base and 10 bases respectively, with 14 bases between them. As DNA, the CDR3 is TGCGCCAGCAGCCAAGGAAGAACGGGGAACTCACCCCTCCACTTT. Encoded protein: CASSQGRTGNSPLHF.

V and J are TRBV27 and TRBJ2-7; TRBD1 matches at 7 bases. Germline trimming cut 6 bases from V and 0 bases from J; bases unmatched to any gene: 11. Per the germline V gene, CDR1 is MNHEY and CDR2 is SMNVEV (reference sequence). CDR3 size: 16 residues. The CDR3 sequence: CASSPSTGTHSYEQYF. CDR3 nucleotide sequence: TGTGCCAGCAGCCCCTCGACAGGGACCCACTCCTACGAGCAGTACTTC.

The chain combines TRBV19 with TRBJ2-5; a weak D match, TRBD1 (6 bases). Trimming left V 6 bases short and J 5 bases short, with 10 bases between. The CDR3 length is 12 residues. CDR1 and CDR2 from the germline V gene are LNHDA and SQIVND (reference sequence). The CDR3 loop is CASSPTGETQYF. In nucleotides, the CDR3 is TGTGCCAGTAGCCCCACAGGGGAGACCCAGTACTTC.

This rearrangement joins TRBV5-4 to TRBJ1-1, with D possibly TRBD1 on 5 matching bases. CDR1 SGHNT and CDR2 YYREEE come from the germline V gene (reference sequence). The V and J ends lost 0 bases and 4 bases respectively, with 13 bases between them. There are 15 residues in the CDR3. The CDR3 region is CASSLARGGSTEAFF. CDR3 nucleotide sequence: TGTGCCAGCAGCTTGGCCCGGGGGGGAAGCACTGAAGCTTTCTTT.